Below, 9 T cell receptor beta chains from the same sample are listed, as sequenced in a study of blood T cells in healthy people across ages (dated by TCRdb to 2015 to 2017). Library preparation was by 5' RACE. The run used an Illumina HiSeq 2500. The second PCR ran for about 6 to 11 cycles and used a J-beta primer mix along with a sample-barcoded 5' primer. In-frame beta chains were kept once TCRdb had trimmed the public reads at Q25 with fastp and called clones with MiXCR. All rows with the same CDR3 protein become a single entry with the most common DNA and genes. The sample yields approximately 780,000 distinct CDR3 sequences; under 30% were counted once. About 2.9% of the sample rests with the top ten. The same data also went into a second study, on T cells of mothers and their children.

The sequenced sample was blood. These receptors all come from a boy aged 5-17 years in good health.

This rearrangement joins TRBV19 to TRBJ2-2; D is uncertain. CDR3 length: 13 residues. The V gene lost 1 base and the J gene lost 8 bases, with 8 bases spanning the gap. CDR1 and CDR2 from the germline V gene are LNHDA and SQIVND (reference sequence). CDR3 nucleotides: TGTGCCAGTAGTATAGCCCCGCTGGGGGAGCTGTTTTTT. It codes for CASSIAPLGELFF.

This clonotype was seen a few times. The genes are TRBV7-3 and TRBJ2-2, with D tentatively TRBD2 (7 bases). Germline V lookup: CDR1 SGHTA, CDR2 FQGTGA. This CDR3 has 16 amino acids. With 5 bases removed from V and 3 bases from J, the gap between germline ends came to 16 bases. The CDR3: CASSPPRGAYTGELFF. The CDR3 coding sequence is TGTGCCAGCAGCCCTCCCCGGGGGGCCTACACCGGGGAGCTGTTTTTT.

In regard to this clonotype: A read error may be the cause here, since a much bigger clone is one base away. CDR3 in amino acids: CVISEYSPGRSNTGELFF. Here the CDR3 DNA reads TGTGTCATCAGTGAGTATAGCCCGGGACGGTCGAACACCGGGGAGCTGTTTTTT. J is TRBJ2-2 and V is TRBV10-3; D possibly uses TRBD1 or TRBD2 (5 bases each). Germline CDR1 ENHRY, CDR2 SYGVKD. This CDR3 is 18 amino acids long.

The CDR3 region has the DNA TGTGCCAGCAGCCAGGGGGGAGCGGGGGAGACCCAGTACTTC. Translation gives CASSQGGAGETQYF. The chain couples TRBV7-2 to TRBJ2-5, with D perhaps matching TRBD1 or TRBD2 (7 bases each). V was pared by 5 bases and J by 5 bases, with 15 bases between. Germline CDR1 is SGHTA and CDR2 is FQGNSA. CDR3 length: 14 residues.

This clonotype was found a few times. The chain employs TRBV7-2 and TRBJ1-4, with TRBD1 identical over 8 bases. CDR1 is SGHTA, CDR2 FQGNSA, per germline. The CDR3 is 18 amino acids. V was pared by 5 bases and J by 0 bases, with 11 bases of the junction left unmatched. The CDR3 is CASSPETGAFATNEKLFF. CDR3 DNA sequence: TGTGCCAGCAGCCCGGAGACAGGGGCCTTTGCAACTAATGAAAAACTGTTTTTT.

The V and J genes are TRBV20-1 and TRBJ1-1; D is possibly TRBD1 (5 bases). The V gene lost 3 bases and the J gene lost 3 bases, with 14 bases spanning the gap. Germline V gives CDR1 DFQATT, CDR2 SNEGSKA (reference sequence). The CDR3 contains 14 residues. CDR3 DNA sequence: TGCAGTGCTAGTTCAGGGAGGGAGTACACTGAAGCTTTCTTT. Protein product: CSASSGREYTEAFF.

This clonotype was counted only a few times. The chain employs TRBV7-9 and TRBJ2-7; 11 bases map to TRBD1. Germline V gene lookup returns CDR1 SEHNR and CDR2 FQNEAQ (reference sequence). The length of the CDR3 is 13 residues. The junction had 2 bases not matched to a gene; V was cut back by 6 bases and J by 4 bases. CDR3 DNA sequence: TGTGCCAGCAGGGGACAGGGGGGTTACGAGCAGTACTTC. Translated: CASRGQGGYEQYF. Full variable domain (outside the CDR3, taken from reference TRBV7-9 and TRBJ2-7): DTGVSQNPRHKITKRGQNVTFRCDPISEHNRLYWYRQTLGQGPEFLTYFQNEAQLEKSRLLSDRFSAERPKGSFSTLEIQRTEQGDSAMYLCASRGQGGYEQYFGPGTRLTVT.

This rearrangement joins TRBV5-1 to TRBJ2-2; no definite D call. The CDR3 has 13 amino acids. V dropped 4 bases and J dropped 7 bases, with 11 bases sitting between them. Germline V gene sequence: CDR1 SGHRS, CDR2 YFSETQ. CDR3 loop: CASSTDGGGELFF. The CDR3 nucleotides read TGCGCCAGCAGCACGGACGGCGGCGGGGAGCTGTTTTTT.

This chain connects TRBV6-1 to TRBJ2-5, with D possibly TRBD1 on 5 matching bases. The germline gives CDR1 MNHNS, CDR2 SASEGT. CDR3 length equals 13 residues. V was shortened by 8 bases and J by 2 bases, with 12 bases between the two germline ends. This chain's CDR3 is CASVTAVQETQYF. DNA for the CDR3: TGTGCCAGCGTGACAGCAGTTCAAGAGACCCAGTACTTC.